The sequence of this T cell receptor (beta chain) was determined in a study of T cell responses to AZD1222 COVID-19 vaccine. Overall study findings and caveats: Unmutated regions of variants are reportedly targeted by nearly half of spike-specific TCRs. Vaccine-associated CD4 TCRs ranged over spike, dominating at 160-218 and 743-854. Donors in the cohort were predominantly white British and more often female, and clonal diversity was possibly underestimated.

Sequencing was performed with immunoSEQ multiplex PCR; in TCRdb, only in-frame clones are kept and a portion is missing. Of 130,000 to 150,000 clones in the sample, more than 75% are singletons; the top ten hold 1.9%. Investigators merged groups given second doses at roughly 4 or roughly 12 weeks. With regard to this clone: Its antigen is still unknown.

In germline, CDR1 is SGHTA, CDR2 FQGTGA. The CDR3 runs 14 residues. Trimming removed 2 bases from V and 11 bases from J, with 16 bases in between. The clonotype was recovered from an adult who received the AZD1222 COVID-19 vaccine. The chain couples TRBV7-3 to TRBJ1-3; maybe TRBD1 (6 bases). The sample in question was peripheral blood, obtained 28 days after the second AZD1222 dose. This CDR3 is CASSLRGRCTAIYF. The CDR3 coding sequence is TGTGCCAGCAGCTTACGGGGGCGGTGTACCGCCATATATTTT.